This T cell receptor (beta chain) was observed in a study of siplizumab effects on memory and regulatory T cells. Produced via immunoSEQ multiplex PCR; TCRdb's table is partial and in-frame only. The table lists about 100,000 clones, more than 85% of them singletons. Study observations and caveats: Naive T cells were seen as more diverse than memory cells and as major alloresponse contributors. Unstimulated subset assignment was obtained for only a minor fraction of alloreactive clones.

The ends lost 6 bases at V and 8 bases at J; junction bases unmatched: 12. The germline V gene encodes CDR1 MNHNS and CDR2 SASEGT. The CDR3 spans 15 residues. Concerning this clone itself: Its specificity is not known.

The sequenced sample was CD4+ T cells sorted from blood. The rearrangement uses TRBV6-1 and TRBJ1-4, with 7 bases that match TRBD1. This TCR came from a human donor in good health. CDR3 sequence: CASRGRQGRNEKLFF. The CDR3 nucleotides read TGTGCCAGCAGGGGCCGACAGGGAAGGAACGAAAAACTGTTTTTT.